Below are 23 T cell receptor beta chains sequenced from a single sample in a study of blood T cell repertoires in COVID-19. TCRdb's copy holds only in-frame clones and misses some; the assay was immunoSEQ multiplex PCR. Among about 280,000 clones listed, approximately 86% were seen once. Sequences were obtained from peripheral blood. These receptors were taken from a man aged 35 to 55 with active or convalescent COVID-19.

The chain employs TRBV9 and TRBJ2-1; a weak D match, TRBD2 (5 bases). Trimming removed 0 bases at V and 2 bases at J, with 9 bases between. This CDR3 contains 15 residues. Germline V gene sequence: CDR1 SGDLS, CDR2 YYNGEE. The CDR3 DNA reads as TGTGCCAGCAGCGTAGGCCGGGGAACCTACAATGAGCAGTTCTTC. Its protein is CASSVGRGTYNEQFF.

The V and J genes are TRBV15 and TRBJ1-2; D is possibly TRBD1 (5 bases). CDR3 length: 12 residues. Germline CDR1 reads LNHNV; CDR2 reads YYDKDF (reference sequence). V lost 8 bases and J lost 8, with 15 bases in between. CDR3 nucleotides: TGTGCCACCGGCTCGGGGGGGGAGGGCTACACCTTC. Protein: CATGSGGEGYTF. Together with reference TRBV15 and TRBJ1-2, the CDR3 gives the full variable domain: DAMVIQNPRYQVTQFGKPVTLSCSQTLNHNVMYWYQQKSSQAPKLLFHYYDKDFNNEADTPDNFQSRRPNTSFCFLDIRSPGLGDTAMYLCATGSGGEGYTFGSGTRLTVV.

This sequence joins TRBV11-2 and TRBJ2-7; D remains ambiguous. Per germline, CDR1 SGHAT and CDR2 FQNNGV. V lost 2 bases and J lost 4, with 12 bases in between. CDR3 length: 14 amino acids. The CDR3 protein is CASSLSQTYYEQYF. In nucleotides, the CDR3 is TGTGCCAGCAGCTTATCCCAAACATATTACGAGCAGTACTTC. The variable domain in full, with the rest retrieved from reference TRBV11-2 and TRBJ2-7, is EAGVAQSPRYKIIEKRQSVAFWCNPISGHATLYWYQQILGQGPKLLIQFQNNGVVDDSQLPKDRFSAERLKGVDSTLKIQPAKLEDSAVYLCASSLSQTYYEQYFGPGTRLTVT.

J is TRBJ2-3 and V is TRBV27; 8 nucleotides line up with TRBD2. Per germline, CDR1 MNHEY and CDR2 SMNVEV (reference sequence). Trimming cost V 3 bases and J 5 bases; bases outside gene matches: 4. The CDR3 is 14 amino acids. The CDR3 DNA is TGTGCCAGCAGTTTGGGACTAGGGGAAGATACGCAGTATTTT. Translation gives CASSLGLGEDTQYF.

J is TRBJ1-5 and V is TRBV9; D not certain. The CDR3 covers 15 residues. Germline V gene lookup returns CDR1 SGDLS and CDR2 YYNGEE. The V end was cut by 4 bases, the J end by 1 base, with 12 bases between. For the CDR3, the DNA is TGTGCCAGCAGCCCGCGGGCGGAAAGCAATCAGCCCCAGCATTTT. As protein: CASSPRAESNQPQHF. Full variable domain (missing parts from reference TRBV9 and TRBJ1-5): DSGVTQTPKHLITATGQRVTLRCSPRSGDLSVYWYQQSLDQGLQFLIQYYNGEERAKGNILERFSAQQFPDLHSELNLSSLELGDSALYFCASSPRAESNQPQHFGDGTRLSIL.

This clone has more than one count but fewer than ten. The chain recombines TRBV28 with TRBJ1-5; TRBD1 agrees at 10 bases. Losses at the gene ends were 8 bases for V and 1 base for J; bases not matched to a gene: 8. Per germline, CDR1 MDHEN and CDR2 SYDVKM. The CDR3 contains 16 residues. The DNA of the CDR3 is TGTGCCAGCGATTTGACAGGGGGCCAGAGCAATCAGCCCCAGCATTTT. Translated, it gives CASDLTGGQSNQPQHF.

The chain is built from TRBV3-1 (or the pseudogene TRBV3-2) and TRBJ2-5; D perhaps matches TRBD1 (8 bases). This CDR3 spans 16 amino acids. The germline gives CDR1 LGHDT, CDR2 YNNKEL (reference sequence). V was clipped by 9 bases and J by 5 bases, with 25 bases between them. The CDR3 reads CASQDREGIRWETQYF. The DNA of the CDR3 is TGTGCCAGTCAGGACAGGGAGGGCATCAGGTGGGAGACCCAGTACTTC.

The chain is built from TRBV6-5 and TRBJ2-7, with D perhaps TRBD2 (5 bases). CDR3 size: 12 residues. Germline V lookup: CDR1 MNHEY, CDR2 SVGAGI. Trimming removed 7 bases from V and 2 bases from J, with 9 bases in between. The CDR3 DNA follows: TGTGCCAGCACCGCGGGTACCTACGAGCAGTACTTC. This codes for CASTAGTYEQYF.

The rearrangement uses TRBV14 and TRBJ2-1; D not certain. The length of the CDR3 is 13 residues. The V and J ends lost 5 bases and 5 bases respectively, with 10 bases between them. Per germline, CDR1 SGHDN and CDR2 FVKESK. The CDR3 here is CASSSYINNEQFF. CDR3 coding DNA: TGTGCCAGCAGCTCCTATATCAACAATGAGCAGTTCTTC.

The J gene is TRBJ2-7, the V gene TRBV3-1 (or the pseudogene TRBV3-2), with D possibly being TRBD2 (5 bases). The V and J ends lost 0 bases and 0 bases respectively, with 9 bases between them. The CDR3 spans 15 residues. Germline assignment: CDR1 LGHDT and CDR2 YNNKEL (reference sequence). CDR3 DNA sequence: TGTGCCAGCAGCCAAGATGGTGACTACTCCTACGAGCAGTACTTC. As protein: CASSQDGDYSYEQYF.

CDR3 sequence (DNA): TGCGCCAGCAGCCCGGACAGCTACGAGCAGTACTTC. It is translated as CASSPDSYEQYF. The V and J genes are TRBV4-1 and TRBJ2-7; D possibly corresponds to TRBD1 (6 bases). Per germline, CDR1 MGHRA and CDR2 YSYEKL. Between the trimmed V and J ends, which lost 4 bases and 3 bases, there was a span of 7 bases. This CDR3 has 12 residues.

This rearrangement joins TRBV28 to TRBJ1-4, with a weak D call TRBD1 (5 bases). Trimming stripped 2 bases from V and 7 bases from J, with 11 bases between. Germline V gene data show CDR1 as MDHEN and CDR2 as SYDVKM. This CDR3 has 14 residues. The CDR3 spells CASSLTDRGEKLFF. The CDR3 DNA reads TGTGCCAGCAGTTTAACAGATAGGGGTGAAAAACTGTTTTTT.

As concerns this clone: The junction differs from germline at one of its ends, possibly a read error. The J gene is TRBJ2-5, the V gene TRBV5-5, with 13 positions matching TRBD2. Germline loops: CDR1 SGHKS, CDR2 YYEKEE (reference sequence). The CDR3 length is 18 residues. The CDR3 nucleotides are TGTGCCAGCACCTTGACTAGCGGGGGGCCGACGGGGTGGGAGACCCAGTACTTC. Protein product: CASTLTSGGPTGWETQYF.

The chain is built from TRBV18 and TRBJ2-2; D unclear. This CDR3 is 14 amino acids long. CDR1 is KGHSH and CDR2 is LQKENI in the germline V gene. V lost 2 bases to trimming and J lost 8 bases, with 12 bases between them. CDR3 region: CASSPSATVGELFF. CDR3 DNA: TGTGCCAGCTCACCATCGGCCACAGTTGGGGAGCTGTTTTTT.

Remarks on this clone: One end of the junction fails to match germline, which may point to a read error. The chain joins TRBV2 to TRBJ2-7; 14 positions agree with TRBD2. The germline gives CDR1 SNHLY, CDR2 FYNNEI. The CDR3 length is 19 residues. The CDR3 DNA follows: TGTGCCACCAGTTTTGCAACGGGACTAGCGGGAGATACGGCCTACGAGCAGTACTTC. The encoded protein is CATSFATGLAGDTAYEQYF.

CDR3 sequence reads: CATSDPQGYEAYNEQFF. CDR3 in DNA: TGTGCCACCAGTGATCCACAGGGGTATGAAGCCTACAATGAGCAGTTCTTC. V and J are TRBV24-1 and TRBJ2-1; 7 bases match TRBD1. The CDR3 runs 17 residues. V was pared by 3 bases and J by 2 bases, with 9 bases of the junction left unmatched. Germline CDR1 is KGHDR and CDR2 is SFDVKD.

The J gene is TRBJ2-7, the V gene TRBV7-9; TRBD2 aligns across 11 bases. CDR3 length: 15 residues. Unmatched junction bases numbered 8, after V lost 7 bases and J lost 3 bases. Germline V CDR1 and CDR2: SEHNR, FQNEAQ (reference sequence). For the CDR3, the DNA is TGTGCCAGCACCCCGAGCACTAGCGGGAGCTACGAGCAGTACTTC. Amino acids: CASTPSTSGSYEQYF. Full variable domain (missing parts from reference TRBV7-9 and TRBJ2-7): DTGVSQNPRHKITKRGQNVTFRCDPISEHNRLYWYRQTLGQGPEFLTYFQNEAQLEKSRLLSDRFSAERPKGSFSTLEIQRTEQGDSAMYLCASTPSTSGSYEQYFGPGTRLTVT.

The chain links TRBV20-1 to TRBJ2-7; tentative D call: TRBD1 (6 bases). CDR1 is DFQATT, CDR2 SNEGSKA, per germline (reference sequence). Trimming stripped 3 bases from V and 3 bases from J, with 15 bases between. This CDR3 is built from 14 residues. CDR3 sequence reads: CSASAGAGYYEQYF. In nucleotides, the CDR3 is TGCAGTGCTAGTGCAGGGGCCGGCTACTACGAGCAGTACTTC.

The rearrangement uses TRBV7-9 and TRBJ1-3; TRBD1 might be the D (6 bases). The CDR3 spans 15 residues. V was cut by 5 bases and J by 0 bases, with 11 bases left in between. Per the germline V gene, CDR1 is SEHNR and CDR2 is FQNEAQ (reference sequence). The chain's CDR3 is CASSGTGLSGNTIYF. DNA for the CDR3: TGTGCCAGCAGCGGAACAGGGCTCTCTGGAAACACCATATATTTT.

The chain combines TRBV7-9 with TRBJ2-7; maybe TRBD2 (6 bases). The germline gives CDR1 SEHNR, CDR2 FQNEAQ (reference sequence). Trimming pared 0 bases from V and 5 bases from J, leaving 11 bases between. The CDR3 is 14 residues long. The DNA for the CDR3 is TGTGCCAGCAGCTTAGCGGAGGGATCCAACGAGCAGTACTTC. This codes for CASSLAEGSNEQYF.

The chain carries TRBV4-1 and TRBJ2-7; weak D call: TRBD1 (6 bases). CDR1 is MGHRA and CDR2 is YSYEKL in the germline V gene. The CDR3 has 15 amino acids. V was clipped by 4 bases and J by 7 bases, with 20 bases between them. Here the CDR3 reads CASSPEGDIPTEQYF. The CDR3 DNA reads as TGCGCCAGCAGCCCCGAGGGGGACATACCTACGGAGCAGTACTTC.

V gene TRBV29-1 combines with J gene TRBJ1-2; the D gene is possibly TRBD1 (5 bases). The CDR3 is 13 amino acids. V was clipped by 3 bases and J by 5 bases, with 13 bases between them. The germline V gene encodes CDR1 SQVTM and CDR2 ANQGSEA. The CDR3 here is CSVDVAGRYGYTF. DNA for the CDR3: TGCAGCGTTGACGTGGCAGGGAGGTATGGCTACACCTTC.

V usage is TRBV19 and J usage is TRBJ1-2; 7 bases line up with TRBD1. This CDR3 has 14 amino acids. With V trimmed by 7 bases and J by 6 bases, 11 bases remained unmatched. Per the germline V gene, CDR1 is LNHDA and CDR2 is SQIVND (reference sequence). In DNA form, the CDR3 reads TGTGCCAGTACCCCAATGGTGGGACAGCATGGCTACACCTTC. It translates to CASTPMVGQHGYTF.